This T cell receptor (beta chain) was sequenced during a study of CD8+ T cells in alopecia areata. Study overall: Oral tofacitinib (5 to 10 mg twice daily) was administered to treated patients.

There are a few counts of this clone. Extracted RNA was reverse transcribed into cDNA, the sequencing template. Sequenced by immunoSEQ multiplex PCR; TCRdb stores in-frame clones only, minus some. The sample gives roughly 100,000 clones, about 58% of which show up once; 15% to 17% is in the top ten. This CDR3 is built from 15 residues. V dropped 2 bases and J dropped 8 bases, with 17 bases sitting between them. CDR1 is MNHEY, CDR2 SVGAGI, per germline. Noted treatment: oral pan-JAK inhibitor, 5-10 mg twice daily. The TCR sequence derives from a human donor with alopecia areata. The specimen was CD8+ T cells sorted from blood, collected at week 4, from a patient treated with tofacitinib. The chain recombines TRBV6-5 with TRBJ2-3, with a weak D call TRBD1 (5 bases). In DNA, the CDR3 is TGTGCCAGCAGTTACGAAGGGGCCGGCGCGGCTACGCAGTATTTT. It specifies CASSYEGAGAATQYF.